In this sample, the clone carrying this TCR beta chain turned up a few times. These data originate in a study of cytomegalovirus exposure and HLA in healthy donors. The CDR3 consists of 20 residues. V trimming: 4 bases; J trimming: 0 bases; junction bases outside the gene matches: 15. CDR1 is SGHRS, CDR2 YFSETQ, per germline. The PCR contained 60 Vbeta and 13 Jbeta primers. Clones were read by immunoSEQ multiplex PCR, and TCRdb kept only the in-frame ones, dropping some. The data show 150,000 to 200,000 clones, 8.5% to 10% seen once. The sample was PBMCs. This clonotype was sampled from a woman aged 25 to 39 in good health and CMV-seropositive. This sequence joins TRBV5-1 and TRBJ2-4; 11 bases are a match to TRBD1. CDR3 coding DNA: TGCGCCAGCAGCCGTTTGGTAGGGACAGGGGGGGTTGGAGCCAAAAACATTCAGTACTTC. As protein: CASSRLVGTGGVGAKNIQYF.